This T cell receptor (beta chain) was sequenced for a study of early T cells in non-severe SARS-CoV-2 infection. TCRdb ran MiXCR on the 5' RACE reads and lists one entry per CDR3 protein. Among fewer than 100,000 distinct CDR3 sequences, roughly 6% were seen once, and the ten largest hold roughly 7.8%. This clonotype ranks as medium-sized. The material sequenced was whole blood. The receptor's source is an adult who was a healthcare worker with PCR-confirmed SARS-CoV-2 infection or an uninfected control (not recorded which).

The CDR3 sequence: CASSPPGAYNSPLHF. For the CDR3, the DNA is TGTGCCAGCAGCCCCCCAGGAGCGTATAATTCACCCCTCCACTTT. This chain joins TRBV9 and TRBJ1-6; no reliable D call. The germline V gene has CDR1 SGDLS and CDR2 YYNGEE. The CDR3 is 15 residues long. V gave up 4 bases and J gave up 4 bases, with 12 bases separating them.